The T cell receptor (beta chain) described here comes from a study of blood T cell repertoires in COVID-19. Study in general: Specimens from acute and convalescent COVID-19 originated in the United States, Italy and Spain.

This clone has a single count. This CDR3 region has 16 residues. Germline CDR1 SGHVS, CDR2 FNYEAQ. V lost 5 bases and J lost 8; bases outside the gene matches: 10. Under the authors' procedure: Quantification of nucleated cells was approximated via reference gene primer amplification. Sequencing used immunoSEQ multiplex PCR; TCRdb keeps in-frame clones, though not all of them. The DNA gave D and trimming, while V, J and clone size come from that table. The sample consists of around 60,000 clones, 90% of them appearing once. The sample taken for sequencing was peripheral blood. This receptor was identified in a woman older than 75 with active COVID-19. J is TRBJ2-1 and V is TRBV7-6, with 12 bases that match TRBD2. The DNA for the CDR3 is TGTGCCAGCAGCGATGGACTAGCGGGAACTGGATATGAGCAGTTCTTC. It encodes CASSDGLAGTGYEQFF.